These 25 T cell receptor beta chains were all obtained from the same sample, sequenced in a study of blood T cell repertoires in COVID-19. The assay was immunoSEQ multiplex PCR, and TCRdb's table has in-frame clones only and misses some. The repertoire holds about 160,000 clones, around 84% seen once, with approximately 8% in the top ten. Sequencing was performed on PBMCs or T cells enriched from blood (not recorded which). Receptor source: a woman between 45 and 60 years old who had recovered from COVID-19.

This chain links TRBV9 with TRBJ2-3, with 11 nucleotides matching TRBD2. Trimming took 4 bases from V and 0 from J; bases not matched to a gene: 7. Per germline, CDR1 SGDLS and CDR2 YYNGEE. The CDR3 consists of 17 residues. The CDR3: CASSRTSGSVSTDTQYF. CDR3 sequence (DNA): TGTGCCAGCAGCCGTACTAGCGGGAGTGTTAGCACAGATACGCAGTATTTT.

This clone showed up just a few times. CDR3 region: CASSLAGRGRDYGYTF. CDR3 nucleotide sequence: TGCGCCAGCAGCTTGGCGGGCAGGGGTAGAGACTATGGCTACACCTTC. V and J are TRBV5-1 and TRBJ1-2, with D maybe TRBD1 (6 bases). Trimming stripped 0 bases from V and 3 bases from J, with 15 bases between. This CDR3 is built from 16 residues. Germline assignment: CDR1 SGHRS and CDR2 YFSETQ.

The genes are TRBV4-2 and TRBJ1-6; D perhaps matches TRBD1 (6 bases). With 1 base removed from V and 9 bases from J, the gap between germline ends came to 13 bases. This CDR3 has 15 residues. Germline values: CDR1 LGHNA, CDR2 YNFKEQ. This CDR3 reads CASSQGRGASSPLHF. The CDR3 region has the DNA TGTGCCAGCAGCCAAGGACGGGGGGCCAGTTCACCCCTCCACTTT.

This clone was recorded once. The CDR3 region is CATSDGITIYF. CDR3 DNA: TGTGCCACCAGTGACGGGATCACCATATATTTT. The V call is TRBV24-1, the J call TRBJ1-3, with unresolved D. V was cut by 4 bases and J by 9 bases, with 6 bases left in between. Germline loops: CDR1 KGHDR, CDR2 SFDVKD. The CDR3 spans 11 residues.

The chain employs TRBV10-3 and TRBJ1-1; 8 nucleotides line up with TRBD1. The CDR3 is 12 residues long. The V segment lost 7 bases and the J segment 4 bases; nucleotides outside the gene matches: 2. The germline V gene encodes CDR1 ENHRY and CDR2 SYGVKD. The CDR3 here is CAINTGGTEAFF. The CDR3 coding sequence is TGTGCCATCAATACAGGGGGCACTGAAGCTTTCTTT.

The count of this clone is one. V gene TRBV19 combines with J gene TRBJ1-6; the D gene is possibly TRBD1 (6 bases). The V end lost 5 bases, the J end lost 11 bases, and 16 bases lay between the germline ends. Germline CDR1 LNHDA, CDR2 SQIVND (reference sequence). This CDR3 region has 14 residues. The CDR3 sequence: CASSAHLTGTPLHF. CDR3 nucleotides: TGTGCCAGTAGTGCTCATCTTACAGGGACACCCCTCCACTTT. The full variable domain, completed using reference TRBV19 and TRBJ1-6, is DGGITQSPKYLFRKEGQNVTLSCEQNLNHDAMYWYRQDPGQGLRLIYYSQIVNDFQKGDIAEGYSVSREKKESFPLTVTSAQKNPTAFYLCASSAHLTGTPLHFGNGTRLTVT.

This clone was recorded at least ten times. The chain links TRBV7-8 to TRBJ1-6; D is unclear. The germline V gene encodes CDR1 SGHVS and CDR2 FQNEAQ. V gave up 5 bases and J gave up 8 bases, with 16 bases separating them. The CDR3 is made up of 15 amino acids. In nucleotides, the CDR3 is TGTGCCAGCAGCCCTCGTCGGTTTGAGTATTCACCCCTCCACTTT. This gives the protein CASSPRRFEYSPLHF.

This chain joins TRBV19 and TRBJ2-7; 8 bases agree with TRBD1. CDR3 length equals 16 residues. From germline, CDR1 is LNHDA and CDR2 SQIVND (reference sequence). J lost 3 bases, V lost 3 bases, and 10 bases had no gene match. The CDR3 spells CASSISLIDRGYEQYF. CDR3 DNA: TGTGCCAGTAGTATTTCCCTCATCGACAGGGGCTACGAGCAGTACTTC.

The chain has TRBV10-2 and TRBJ2-5; 8 nucleotides match TRBD2. This CDR3 comprises 15 residues. The V and J ends lost 3 bases and 3 bases, in that order; junction bases with no gene match: 6. CDR1 and CDR2 from the germline V gene are WSHSY and SAAADI. CDR3 loop: CASSDLAGFEETQYF. The CDR3 DNA reads TGCGCCAGCAGTGACTTAGCGGGGTTCGAAGAGACCCAGTACTTC.

J is TRBJ1-1 and V is TRBV7-2, with D perhaps matching TRBD1 (5 bases). V was clipped by 0 bases and J by 1 base, with 15 bases between them. CDR1 and CDR2 from the germline V gene are SGHTA and FQGNSA. The CDR3 loop spans 17 amino acids. Here the CDR3 reads CASSLARGGAQNTEAFF. Written as DNA, the CDR3 is TGTGCCAGCAGCTTAGCGCGGGGGGGAGCGCAGAACACTGAAGCTTTCTTT.

The genes are TRBV2 and TRBJ2-3; 10 bases fit TRBD2. The CDR3 spans 14 residues. CDR1 and CDR2 from the germline V gene are SNHLY and FYNNEI. V gave up 6 bases and J gave up 8 bases; unmatched junction bases: 8. Here the CDR3 DNA reads TGTGCCAGCAGAGTAGCGGGGGGAACGGGTACGCAGTATTTT. Translation gives CASRVAGGTGTQYF.

This chain uses TRBV6-6 with TRBJ2-2; TRBD1 matches 8 bases. CDR1 is MNHNY and CDR2 is SVGAGI in the germline V gene (reference sequence). After removal of 7 bases from V and 7 bases from J, the junction contained 11 bases not matched to a gene. The CDR3 consists of 15 residues. CDR3 region: CASNPGQGSGGELFF. The CDR3 DNA reads as TGTGCCAGCAATCCAGGACAGGGTAGTGGCGGGGAGCTGTTTTTT.

The rearrangement links TRBV11-2 to TRBJ1-4; 7 nucleotides match TRBD1. Looked up from germline, CDR1 is SGHAT and CDR2 is FQNNGV. The V and J ends lost 4 bases and 7 bases, in that order; junction bases with no gene match: 9. The CDR3 totals 15 residues. The CDR3 reads CASSSWLGGGEKLFF. The CDR3 DNA follows: TGTGCCAGCAGCTCCTGGTTAGGGGGCGGTGAAAAACTGTTTTTT. Full variable domain (rest looked up from reference TRBV11-2 and TRBJ1-4): EAGVAQSPRYKIIEKRQSVAFWCNPISGHATLYWYQQILGQGPKLLIQFQNNGVVDDSQLPKDRFSAERLKGVDSTLKIQPAKLEDSAVYLCASSSWLGGGEKLFFGSGTQLSVL.

The chain carries TRBV11-2 and TRBJ2-7, with D unresolved. V shed 2 bases and J shed 2 bases, with 13 bases lying between them. The germline gives CDR1 SGHAT, CDR2 FQNNGV. This CDR3 spans 15 amino acids. The CDR3 region has the DNA TGTGCCAGCAGCTTAAGCGCTTTGTCTGCCTACGAGCAGTACTTC. It specifies CASSLSALSAYEQYF.

The V gene is TRBV3-1 (or the pseudogene TRBV3-2), the J gene TRBJ2-1, with 15 bases lining up with TRBD2. The germline V gene has CDR1 LGHDT and CDR2 YNNKEL (reference sequence). V trimming: 4 bases; J trimming: 0 bases; junction bases outside the gene matches: 4. The CDR3 totals 18 residues. The CDR3 DNA follows: TGTGCCAGCAGCCCGGGGACTAGCGGGAGGCCCTCCTACAATGAGCAGTTCTTC. This translates into CASSPGTSGRPSYNEQFF.

The rearrangement links TRBV19 to TRBJ1-6; 7 nucleotides match TRBD1. The germline V gene encodes CDR1 LNHDA and CDR2 SQIVND (reference sequence). The length of the CDR3 is 16 residues. Trimming cost V 5 bases and J 9 bases; bases outside gene matches: 13. CDR3 residues: CASSLRSGTAISPLHF. In DNA, the CDR3 is TGTGCCAGTAGTTTGCGGTCCGGGACAGCGATTTCACCCCTCCACTTT.

V and J are TRBV4-3 and TRBJ2-7; 13 bases fit TRBD2. CDR3 length: 17 residues. Germline CDR1 reads LGHNA; CDR2 reads YSLEER. The V and J ends lost 2 bases and 7 bases, in that order; junction bases with no gene match: 11. CDR3 nucleotide sequence: TGCGCCAGCAGCCAAACACCCGGACTAGCGGGGGAAGCTGAGCAGTACTTC. The encoded protein is CASSQTPGLAGEAEQYF.

This clone was seen a few times. This chain joins TRBV18 and TRBJ1-1; a possible D gene is TRBD1 (5 bases). The V gene's germline CDR1 is KGHSH and CDR2 LQKENI. The V gene lost 5 bases and the J gene lost 0 bases, with 7 bases spanning the gap. The CDR3 contains 13 residues. CDR3 nucleotide sequence: TGTGCCAGCTCATCGACAGTGAACACTGAAGCTTTCTTT. As protein: CASSSTVNTEAFF.

The rearrangement links TRBV5-8 to TRBJ2-7, with D possibly TRBD1 on 7 matching bases. The germline gives CDR1 SGHTS, CDR2 YDEGEE. The V end lost 3 bases, the J end lost 4 bases, and 14 bases lay between the germline ends. The CDR3 sequence is 14 residues long. The CDR3 sequence: CASSWGDSKYEQYF. The CDR3 nucleotides are TGTGCCAGCAGCTGGGGGGACAGCAAATACGAGCAGTACTTC.

The J gene is TRBJ2-7, the V gene TRBV28; 14 bases agree with TRBD2. V was clipped by 7 bases and J by 5 bases; unmatched bases: 7. From germline, CDR1 is MDHEN and CDR2 SYDVKM. This CDR3 is built from 15 residues. CDR3: CASTMTSGRVHEQYF. The CDR3 nucleotides read TGTGCCAGCACCATGACTAGCGGGAGGGTTCACGAGCAGTACTTC.

The V gene is TRBV6-5, the J gene TRBJ2-3, with 7 nucleotides matching TRBD1. This CDR3 spans 15 amino acids. The V gene end was trimmed by 8 bases and the J gene end by 2 bases; junction bases not matched to a gene: 10. Looked up from germline, CDR1 is MNHEY and CDR2 is SVGAGI. The CDR3 spells CASGKGQRNTDTQYF. CDR3 DNA: TGTGCCAGCGGAAAGGGACAGAGAAACACAGATACGCAGTATTTT.

The chain employs TRBV7-2 and TRBJ2-2; 8 bases agree with TRBD2. This CDR3 is 15 amino acids long. J was trimmed by 11 bases and V by 2 bases; bases with no gene match: 10. Per germline, CDR1 SGHTA and CDR2 FQGNSA. In DNA form, the CDR3 reads TGTGCCAGCAGCTTAATTTGGGGCGCGGGAGGAGAGCTGTTTTTT. Protein product: CASSLIWGAGGELFF. The variable domain in full, completed from reference TRBV7-2 and TRBJ2-2, reads GAGVSQSPSNKVTEKGKDVELRCDPISGHTALYWYRQSLGQGLEFLIYFQGNSAPDKSGLPSDRFSAERTGGSVSTLTIQRTQQEDSAVYLCASSLIWGAGGELFFGEGSRLTVL.

The chain carries TRBV25-1 and TRBJ2-5, with 7 nucleotides matching TRBD1. Germline lookup yields CDR1 MGHDK and CDR2 SYGVNS. V lost 1 base, J lost 1 base, and 3 bases stayed unmatched. There are 15 residues in the CDR3. CDR3 sequence: CASSESGTAQETQYF. CDR3 nucleotides: TGTGCCAGCAGTGAATCCGGGACAGCCCAAGAGACCCAGTACTTC.

This chain joins TRBV5-1 and TRBJ1-1; possible D gene TRBD1, 5 bases. V lost 0 bases to trimming and J lost 8 bases, with 14 bases between them. This CDR3 has 14 amino acids. Germline CDR1 is SGHRS and CDR2 is YFSETQ. The CDR3 loop reads CASSLESTQAEAFF. The CDR3 nucleotides are TGCGCCAGCAGCTTGGAGAGCACACAGGCGGAAGCTTTCTTT.

The genes are TRBV11-2 and TRBJ2-3; TRBD2 aligns across 7 bases. Germline CDR1 reads SGHAT; CDR2 reads FQNNGV. V trimming: 5 bases; J trimming: 14 bases; junction bases outside the gene matches: 7. The CDR3 covers 11 residues. CDR3 loop: CASSTGGGRYF. In nucleotides, the CDR3 is TGTGCCAGCAGCACTGGGGGGGGGAGGTATTTT.